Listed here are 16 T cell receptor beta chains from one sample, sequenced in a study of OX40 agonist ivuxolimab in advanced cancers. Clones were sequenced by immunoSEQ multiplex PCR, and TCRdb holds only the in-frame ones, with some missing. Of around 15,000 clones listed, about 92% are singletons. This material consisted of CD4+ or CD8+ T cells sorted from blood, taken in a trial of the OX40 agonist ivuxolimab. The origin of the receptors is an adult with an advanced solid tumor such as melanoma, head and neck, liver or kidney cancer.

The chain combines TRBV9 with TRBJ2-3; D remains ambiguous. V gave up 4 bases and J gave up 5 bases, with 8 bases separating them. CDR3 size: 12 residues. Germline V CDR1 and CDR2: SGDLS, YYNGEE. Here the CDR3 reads CASSPRGDTQYF. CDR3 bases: TGTGCCAGCAGCCCCCGAGGAGATACGCAGTATTTT. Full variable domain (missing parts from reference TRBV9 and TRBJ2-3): DSGVTQTPKHLITATGQRVTLRCSPRSGDLSVYWYQQSLDQGLQFLIQYYNGEERAKGNILERFSAQQFPDLHSELNLSSLELGDSALYFCASSPRGDTQYFGPGTRLTVL.

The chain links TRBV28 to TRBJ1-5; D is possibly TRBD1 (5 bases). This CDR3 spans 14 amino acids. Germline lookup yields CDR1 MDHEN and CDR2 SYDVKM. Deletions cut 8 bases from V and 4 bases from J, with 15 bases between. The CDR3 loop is CASQTRNRNQPQHF. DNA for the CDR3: TGTGCCAGCCAAACAAGGAACAGGAATCAGCCCCAGCATTTT.

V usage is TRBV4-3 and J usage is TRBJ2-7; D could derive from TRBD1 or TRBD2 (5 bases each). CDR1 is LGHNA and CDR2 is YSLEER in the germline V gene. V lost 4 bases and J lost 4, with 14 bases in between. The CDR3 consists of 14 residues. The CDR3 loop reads CASSPHHGAYEQYF. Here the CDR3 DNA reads TGCGCCAGCAGCCCCCATCACGGGGCTTACGAGCAGTACTTC.

The CDR3, as DNA: TGTGCCAGCAGCGTAGTTCCAAGGGGCAGGAACACTGAAGCTTTCTTT. It specifies CASSVVPRGRNTEAFF. V usage is TRBV9 and J usage is TRBJ1-1, with D perhaps TRBD1 (5 bases). CDR1 is SGDLS and CDR2 is YYNGEE in the germline V gene. This CDR3 contains 16 residues. The V end was cut by 0 bases, the J end by 1 base, with 13 bases between.

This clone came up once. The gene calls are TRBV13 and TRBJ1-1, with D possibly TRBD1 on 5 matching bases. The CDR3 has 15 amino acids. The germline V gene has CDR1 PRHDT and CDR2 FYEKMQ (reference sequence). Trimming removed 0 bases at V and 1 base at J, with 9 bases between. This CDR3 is CASSLGGLTNTEAFF. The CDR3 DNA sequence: TGTGCCAGCAGCTTAGGGGGGCTTACGAACACTGAAGCTTTCTTT.

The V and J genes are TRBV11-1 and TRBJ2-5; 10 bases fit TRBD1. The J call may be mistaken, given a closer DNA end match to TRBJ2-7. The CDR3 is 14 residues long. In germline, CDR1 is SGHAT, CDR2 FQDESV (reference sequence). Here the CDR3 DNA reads TGTGCCAGCAGCTATGGACAGGGGGCCTACGAGCAGTACTTC. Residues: CASSYGQGAYEQYF.

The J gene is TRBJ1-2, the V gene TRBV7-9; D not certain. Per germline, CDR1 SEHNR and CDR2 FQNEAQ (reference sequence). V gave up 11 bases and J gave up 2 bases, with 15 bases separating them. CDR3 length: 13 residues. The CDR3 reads CACSRPENYGYTF. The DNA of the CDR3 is TGTGCCTGCTCCAGGCCCGAAAACTATGGCTACACCTTC.

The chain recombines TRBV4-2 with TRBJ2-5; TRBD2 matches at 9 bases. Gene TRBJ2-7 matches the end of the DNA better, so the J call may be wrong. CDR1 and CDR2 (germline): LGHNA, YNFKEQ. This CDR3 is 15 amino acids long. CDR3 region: CASSPIAGDKDEQYF. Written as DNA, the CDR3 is TGTGCCAGCAGCCCGATAGCGGGAGACAAGGACGAGCAGTACTTC.

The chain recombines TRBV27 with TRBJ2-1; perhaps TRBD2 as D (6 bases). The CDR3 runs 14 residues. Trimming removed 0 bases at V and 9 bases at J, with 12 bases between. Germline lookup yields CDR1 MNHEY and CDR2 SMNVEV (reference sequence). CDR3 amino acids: CASSLSGTGAEQFF. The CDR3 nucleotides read TGTGCCAGCAGTTTATCGGGGACTGGGGCTGAGCAGTTCTTC.

This CDR3 reads CASQSEGGPYEQYF. CDR3 sequence (DNA): TGTGCCAGCCAGTCGGAGGGAGGGCCGTACGAGCAGTACTTC. The gene calls are TRBV6-6 and TRBJ2-7; 7 bases are a match to TRBD2. CDR1 MNHNY and CDR2 SVGAGI come from the germline V gene (reference sequence). The CDR3 length is 14 residues. Unmatched junction bases numbered 11, after V lost 8 bases and J lost 4 bases.

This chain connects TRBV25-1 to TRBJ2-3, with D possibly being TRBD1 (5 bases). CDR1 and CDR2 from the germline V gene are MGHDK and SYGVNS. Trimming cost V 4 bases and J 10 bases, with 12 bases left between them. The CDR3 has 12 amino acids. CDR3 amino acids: CASSVTGNPQYF. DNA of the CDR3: TGTGCCAGCAGTGTAACAGGTAACCCGCAGTATTTT.

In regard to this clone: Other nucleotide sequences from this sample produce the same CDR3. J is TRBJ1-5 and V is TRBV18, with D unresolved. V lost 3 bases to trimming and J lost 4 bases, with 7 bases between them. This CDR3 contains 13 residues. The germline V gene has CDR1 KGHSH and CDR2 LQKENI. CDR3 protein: CASSPPGNQPQHF. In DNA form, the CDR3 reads TGTGCCAGCTCACCGCCGGGGAATCAGCCCCAGCATTTT.

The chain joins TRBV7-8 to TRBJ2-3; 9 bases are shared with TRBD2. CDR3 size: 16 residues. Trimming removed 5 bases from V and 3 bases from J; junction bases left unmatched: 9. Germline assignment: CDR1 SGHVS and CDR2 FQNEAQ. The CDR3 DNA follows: TGTGCCAGCAGCCGCCTACTAGCGGGCGCTACAGATACGCAGTATTTT. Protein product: CASSRLLAGATDTQYF.

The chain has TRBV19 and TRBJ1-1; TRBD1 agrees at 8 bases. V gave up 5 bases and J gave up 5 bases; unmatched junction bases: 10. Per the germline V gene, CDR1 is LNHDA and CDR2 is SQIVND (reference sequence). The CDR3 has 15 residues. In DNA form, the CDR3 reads TGTGCCAGTAGTCTCACGGGGACAGGAGAAACTGAAGCTTTCTTT. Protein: CASSLTGTGETEAFF.

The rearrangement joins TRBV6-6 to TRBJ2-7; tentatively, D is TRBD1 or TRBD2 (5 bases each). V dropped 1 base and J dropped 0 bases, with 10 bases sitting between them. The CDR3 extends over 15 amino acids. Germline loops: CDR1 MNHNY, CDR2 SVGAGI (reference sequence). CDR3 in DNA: TGTGCCAGCAGTTACTTAGGGACGGACTCCTACGAGCAGTACTTC. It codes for CASSYLGTDSYEQYF.

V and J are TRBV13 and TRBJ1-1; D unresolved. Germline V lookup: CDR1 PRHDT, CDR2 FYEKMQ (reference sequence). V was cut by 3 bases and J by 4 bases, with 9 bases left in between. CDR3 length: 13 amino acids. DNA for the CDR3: TGTGCCAGCAGCTTTCTGGGGAGCACTGAAGCTTTCTTT. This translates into CASSFLGSTEAFF.